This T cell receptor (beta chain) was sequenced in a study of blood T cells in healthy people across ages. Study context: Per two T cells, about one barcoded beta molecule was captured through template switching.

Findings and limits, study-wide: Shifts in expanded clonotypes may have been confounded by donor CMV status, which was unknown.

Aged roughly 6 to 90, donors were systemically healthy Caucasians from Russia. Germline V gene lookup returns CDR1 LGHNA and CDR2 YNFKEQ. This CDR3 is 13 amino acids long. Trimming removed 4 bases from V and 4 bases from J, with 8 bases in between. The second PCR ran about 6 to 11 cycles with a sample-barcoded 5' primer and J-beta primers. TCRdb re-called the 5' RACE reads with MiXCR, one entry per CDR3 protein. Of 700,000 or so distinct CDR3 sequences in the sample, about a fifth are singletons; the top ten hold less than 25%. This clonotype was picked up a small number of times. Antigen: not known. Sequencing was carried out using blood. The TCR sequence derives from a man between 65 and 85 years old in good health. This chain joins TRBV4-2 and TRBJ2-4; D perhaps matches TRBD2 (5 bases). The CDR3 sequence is CASSLTGKNIQYF. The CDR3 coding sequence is TGTGCCAGCAGCCTCACGGGGAAAAACATTCAGTACTTC.